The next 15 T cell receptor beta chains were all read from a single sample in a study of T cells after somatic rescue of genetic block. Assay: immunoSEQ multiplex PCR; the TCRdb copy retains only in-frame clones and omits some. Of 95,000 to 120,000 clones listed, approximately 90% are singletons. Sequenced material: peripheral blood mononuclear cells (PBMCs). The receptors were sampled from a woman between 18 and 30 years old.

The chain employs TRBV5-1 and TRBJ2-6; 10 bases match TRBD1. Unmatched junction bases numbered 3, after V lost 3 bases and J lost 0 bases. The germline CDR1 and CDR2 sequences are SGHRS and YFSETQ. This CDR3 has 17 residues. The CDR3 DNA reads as TGCGCCAGCAGCTCGGACAGGGGGTCCTCTGGGGCCAACGTCCTGACTTTC. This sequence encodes CASSSDRGSSGANVLTF.

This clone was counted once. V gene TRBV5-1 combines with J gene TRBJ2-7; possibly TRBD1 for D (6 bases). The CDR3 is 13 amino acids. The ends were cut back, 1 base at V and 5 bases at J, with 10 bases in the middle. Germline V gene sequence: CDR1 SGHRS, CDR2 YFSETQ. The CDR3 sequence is CASSLNRDNEQYF. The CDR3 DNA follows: TGCGCCAGCAGCTTGAACCGGGACAACGAGCAGTACTTC.

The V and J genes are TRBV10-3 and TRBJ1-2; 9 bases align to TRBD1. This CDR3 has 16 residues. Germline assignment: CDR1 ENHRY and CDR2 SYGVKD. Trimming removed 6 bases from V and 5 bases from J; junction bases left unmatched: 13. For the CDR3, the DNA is TGTGCCATCAGAGCGGGACAGGGATTGAGTAATTATGGCTACACCTTC. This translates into CAIRAGQGLSNYGYTF.

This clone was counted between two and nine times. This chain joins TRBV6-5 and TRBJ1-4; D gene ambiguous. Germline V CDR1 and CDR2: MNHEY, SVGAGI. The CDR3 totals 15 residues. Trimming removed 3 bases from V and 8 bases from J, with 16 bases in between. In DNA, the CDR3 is TGTGCCAGCAGTTATGGCCTGGGAGAAAGCGAAAAACTGTTTTTT. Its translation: CASSYGLGESEKLFF.

The CDR3 sequence is CASSVEAGGLETQYF. CDR3 in DNA: TGTGCCAGCAGCGTAGAAGCGGGGGGTTTGGAGACCCAGTACTTC. The rearrangement joins TRBV9 to TRBJ2-5, with 9 nucleotides matching TRBD2. CDR1 and CDR2 (germline): SGDLS, YYNGEE. V lost 0 bases, J lost 5 bases, and 5 bases stayed unmatched. This CDR3 has 15 residues.

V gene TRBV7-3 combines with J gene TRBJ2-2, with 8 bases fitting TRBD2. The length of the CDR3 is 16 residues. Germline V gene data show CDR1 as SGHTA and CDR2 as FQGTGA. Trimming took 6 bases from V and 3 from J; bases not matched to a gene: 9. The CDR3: CASSSLPGGHTGELFF. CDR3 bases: TGTGCCAGCAGTTCGCTCCCGGGGGGGCACACCGGGGAGCTGTTTTTT.

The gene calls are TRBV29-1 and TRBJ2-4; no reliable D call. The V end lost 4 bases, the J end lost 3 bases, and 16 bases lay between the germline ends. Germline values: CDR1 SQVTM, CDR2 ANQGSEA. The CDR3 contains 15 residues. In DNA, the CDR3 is TGCAGCGTTGCCCGAGTTGGTTATGACAAAAACATTCAGTACTTC. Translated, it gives CSVARVGYDKNIQYF.

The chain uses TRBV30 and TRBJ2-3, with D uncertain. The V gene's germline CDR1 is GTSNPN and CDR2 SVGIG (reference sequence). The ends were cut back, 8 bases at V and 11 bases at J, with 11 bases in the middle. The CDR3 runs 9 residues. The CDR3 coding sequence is TGTGCCGGGCCGGGCCGGCAGTATTTT. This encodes CAGPGRQYF.

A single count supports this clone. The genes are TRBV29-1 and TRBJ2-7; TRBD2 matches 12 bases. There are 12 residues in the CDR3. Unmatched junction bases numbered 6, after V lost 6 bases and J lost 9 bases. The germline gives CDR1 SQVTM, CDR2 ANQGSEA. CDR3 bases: TGCAGCGTGGGACTAGCGGGCGCTGGGCAGTACTTC. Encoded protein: CSVGLAGAGQYF.

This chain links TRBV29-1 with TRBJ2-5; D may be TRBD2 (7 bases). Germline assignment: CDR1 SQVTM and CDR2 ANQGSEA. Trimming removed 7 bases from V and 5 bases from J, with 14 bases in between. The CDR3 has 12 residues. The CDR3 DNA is TGCAGCGCCCGGGGGGCCAGGGAGACCCAGTACTTC. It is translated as CSARGARETQYF.

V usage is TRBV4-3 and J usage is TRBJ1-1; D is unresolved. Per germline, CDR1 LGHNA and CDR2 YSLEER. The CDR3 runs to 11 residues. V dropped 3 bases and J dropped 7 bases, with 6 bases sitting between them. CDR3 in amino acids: CASSHLNEAFF. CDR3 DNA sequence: TGCGCCAGCAGCCACCTAAATGAAGCTTTCTTT.

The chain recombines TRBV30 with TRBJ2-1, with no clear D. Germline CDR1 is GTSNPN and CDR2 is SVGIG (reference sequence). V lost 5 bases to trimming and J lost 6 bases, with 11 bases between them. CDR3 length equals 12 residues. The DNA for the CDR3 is TGTGCCTGGCAATACCAGTTCAATGAGCAGTTCTTC. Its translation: CAWQYQFNEQFF.

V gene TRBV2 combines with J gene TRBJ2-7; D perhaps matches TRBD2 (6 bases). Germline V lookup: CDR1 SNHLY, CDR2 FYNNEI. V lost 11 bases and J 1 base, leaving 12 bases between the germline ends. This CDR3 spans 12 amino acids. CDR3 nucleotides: TGTGCCTGCATCGGGACTTCCTACGAGCAGTACTTC. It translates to CACIGTSYEQYF.

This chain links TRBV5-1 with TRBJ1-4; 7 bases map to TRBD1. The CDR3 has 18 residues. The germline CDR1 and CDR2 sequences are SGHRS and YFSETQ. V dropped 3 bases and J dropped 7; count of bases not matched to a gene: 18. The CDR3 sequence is CASSYGGQVTGTIEKLFF. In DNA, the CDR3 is TGCGCCAGCAGCTACGGTGGACAAGTGACAGGGACCATTGAAAAACTGTTTTTT. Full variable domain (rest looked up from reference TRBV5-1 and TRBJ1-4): KAGVTQTPRYLIKTRGQQVTLSCSPISGHRSVSWYQQTPGQGLQFLFEYFSETQRNKGNFPGRFSGRQFSNSRSEMNVSTLELGDSALYLCASSYGGQVTGTIEKLFFGSGTQLSVL.

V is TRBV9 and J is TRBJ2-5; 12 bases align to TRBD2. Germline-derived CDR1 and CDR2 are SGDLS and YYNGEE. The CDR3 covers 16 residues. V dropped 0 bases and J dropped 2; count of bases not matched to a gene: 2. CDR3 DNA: TGTGCCAGCAGCGTAGTTGGACTAGCGGGGCAAGAGACCCAGTACTTC. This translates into CASSVVGLAGQETQYF.